The entry that follows covers one T cell receptor (beta chain) sequence. The antigen is unknown. TCRdb re-derived calls from the 5' RACE reads in MiXCR, one entry per CDR3 protein. The sample yields under 500,000 distinct CDR3 sequences, approximately 15% seen once. The data were taken from a study of identical twins. Overall study findings and caveats: Part of the zero-insertion signal could reflect confounding by invariant MAIT and iNKT cells.

These data were also reused for a study on yellow fever vaccine responses in identical twins.

The TCR originated in a woman under 30 in good health. Material for sequencing was CD4+ T cells sorted from blood.

The CDR3 DNA reads as TGCAGTGCCCTGGGGCCCAGCGGAGTAGAGCAGTTCTTC. Encoded protein: CSALGPSGVEQFF. The chain recombines TRBV20-1 with TRBJ2-1; possibly TRBD1 or TRBD2 for D (5 bases each). V dropped 6 bases and J dropped 10 bases, with 19 bases sitting between them. In germline, CDR1 is DFQATT, CDR2 SNEGSKA (reference sequence). The CDR3 runs to 13 residues.